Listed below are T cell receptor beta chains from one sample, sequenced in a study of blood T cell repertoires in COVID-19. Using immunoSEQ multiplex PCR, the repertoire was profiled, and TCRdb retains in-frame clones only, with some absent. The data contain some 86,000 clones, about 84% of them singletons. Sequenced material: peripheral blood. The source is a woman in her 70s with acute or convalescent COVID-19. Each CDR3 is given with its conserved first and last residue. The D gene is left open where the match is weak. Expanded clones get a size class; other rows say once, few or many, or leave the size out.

CDR3: CASSPSGQGPYNEQFF; DNA: TGTGCCAGCAGCCCGTCCGGACAGGGACCTTACAATGAGCAGTTCTTC; size: NA; J: TRBJ2-1; D: TRBD1; V: TRBV11-3
CDR3: CASSTGVLEGGYTF; DNA: TGTGCCAGCAGCACCGGGGTCCTCGAAGGGGGCTACACCTTC; size: NA; J: TRBJ1-2; D: NA; V: TRBV7-8
CDR3: CASRESADTQYF; DNA: TGTGCCAGCAGAGAGAGCGCAGATACGCAGTATTTT; size: NA; J: TRBJ2-3; D: NA; V: TRBV5-6
CDR3: CASSIDGGTGGNGYTF; DNA: TGTGCCAGTAGTATAGATGGTGGGACAGGAGGCAATGGCTACACCTTC; size: few; J: TRBJ1-2; D: TRBD1; V: TRBV19
CDR3: CASSRWSGVEDSPLHF; DNA: TGTGCCAGTAGTCGATGGTCGGGAGTCGAGGATTCACCCCTCCACTTT; size: NA; J: TRBJ1-6; D: NA; V: TRBV19
CDR3: CASSLLRAGVYEETQYF; DNA: TGTGCCAGCAGTTTACTTCGAGCGGGGGTATACGAAGAGACCCAGTACTTC; size: once; J: TRBJ2-5; D: TRBD2; V: TRBV28
CDR3: CASSIKGAANRFF; DNA: TGTGCCAGTAGTATTAAGGGGGCGGCGAACAGGTTCTTC; size: NA; J: TRBJ2-1; D: TRBD1; V: TRBV19
CDR3: CASSKGTGGAGLWTGDTQYF; DNA: TGTGCCAGCAGTAAAGGGACAGGGGGCGCGGGGCTATGGACTGGAGATACGCAGTATTTT; size: NA; J: TRBJ2-3; D: TRBD1; V: TRBV6-1
CDR3: CAWSDLSPGTEAFF; DNA: TGTGCCTGGAGCGACCTCTCCCCCGGGACAGAAGCTTTCTTT; size: NA; J: TRBJ1-1; D: NA; V: TRBV30
CDR3: CASSLRDRGTYSNQPQHF; DNA: TGTGCCAGCAGCCTGAGGGACAGGGGGACATATAGCAATCAGCCCCAGCATTTT; size: few; J: TRBJ1-5; D: TRBD1; V: TRBV5-5
CDR3: CASNALAGLYGVDTQYF; DNA: TGTGCCAGCAACGCCCTGGCAGGGCTTTATGGTGTCGATACGCAGTATTTT; size: NA; J: TRBJ2-3; D: NA; V: TRBV2
CDR3: CSASTFFSEKLFF; DNA: TGCAGTGCTAGTACATTTTTCTCTGAAAAACTGTTTTTT; size: NA; J: TRBJ1-4; D: NA; V: TRBV20-1
CDR3: CASSPLGQGRGYTF; DNA: TGTGCCAGCAGTCCCCTGGGACAGGGGCGAGGCTACACCTTC; size: few; J: TRBJ1-2; D: TRBD1; V: TRBV28
CDR3: CASSRGLASNTGELFF; DNA: TGTGCCAGCAGCCGAGGACTTGCGTCTAACACCGGGGAGCTGTTTTTT; size: NA; J: TRBJ2-2; D: NA; V: TRBV14
CDR3: CASSLWTGNYGYTF; DNA: TGTGCCAGCAGCCTATGGACGGGAAACTATGGCTACACCTTC; size: NA; J: TRBJ1-2; D: NA; V: TRBV6-6
CDR3: CASSSGTGRQETQYF; DNA: TGTGCCAGCAGTTCCGGGACAGGACGTCAGGAGACCCAGTACTTC; size: NA; J: TRBJ2-5; D: TRBD1; V: TRBV27
CDR3: CASKRGFSVPDNYGYTF; DNA: TGTGCCAGCAAACGTGGTTTTTCGGTACCCGATAACTATGGCTACACCTTC; size: once; J: TRBJ1-2; D: NA; V: TRBV28
CDR3: CASSLGGRINGYTF; DNA: TGTGCCAGCAGCTTGGGGGGGCGAATCAATGGCTACACCTTC; size: NA; J: TRBJ1-2; D: NA; V: TRBV11-2
CDR3: CASCPQTSGTTDTQYF; DNA: TGTGCCAGCTGTCCCCAGACTAGCGGGACCACAGATACGCAGTATTTT; size: NA; J: TRBJ2-3; D: TRBD2; V: TRBV28
CDR3: CASTLGGRITDTQYF; DNA: TGTGCCAGTACCCTGGGGGGGAGGATAACAGATACGCAGTATTTT; size: NA; J: TRBJ2-3; D: TRBD2; V: TRBV19
CDR3: CASSRDRGDGYTF; DNA: TGTGCCAGCAGTAGGGACAGGGGGGATGGCTACACCTTC; size: NA; J: TRBJ1-2; D: TRBD1; V: TRBV5-6
CDR3: CAISKTSGGKETQYF; DNA: TGTGCCATCAGCAAAACTAGCGGGGGTAAAGAGACCCAGTACTTC; size: NA; J: TRBJ2-5; D: TRBD2; V: TRBV10-3
CDR3: CASRAEGQGQPQHF; DNA: TGTGCCAGCCGTGCGGAGGGGCAGGGCCAGCCCCAGCATTTT; size: NA; J: TRBJ1-5; D: NA; V: TRBV7-9
CDR3: CASSQEGGQGGSKNIQYF; DNA: TGCGCCAGCAGCCAAGAAGGCGGACAGGGGGGGTCCAAAAACATTCAGTACTTC; size: NA; J: TRBJ2-4; D: TRBD1; V: TRBV4-1
CDR3: CASSEGLAGGRQYF; DNA: TGTGCCAGCAGTGAAGGACTAGCGGGGGGCCGACAGTATTTT; size: NA; J: TRBJ2-3; D: TRBD2; V: TRBV6-4
CDR3: CASSLSAGTSYGYTF; DNA: TGTGCCAGCAGTTTATCGGCAGGTACCTCCTATGGCTACACCTTC; size: NA; J: TRBJ1-2; D: NA; V: TRBV6-2/TRBV6-3
CDR3: CASSDSWGRGLSGANVLTF; DNA: TGTGCCAGCAGTGATAGCTGGGGCAGGGGGCTCTCTGGGGCCAACGTCCTGACTTTC; size: NA; J: TRBJ2-6; D: TRBD1; V: TRBV6-1
CDR3: CASSYFPLYNSPLHF; DNA: TGTGCCAGCAGTTATTTCCCCCTCTATAATTCACCCCTCCACTTT; size: NA; J: TRBJ1-6; D: NA; V: TRBV6-6
CDR3: CASSEVIRVVGYTF; DNA: TGTGCCAGCAGTGAAGTGATCAGGGTCGTTGGCTACACCTTC; size: once; J: TRBJ1-2; D: NA; V: TRBV6-1
CDR3: CASSPDSGNGQETQYF; DNA: TGCGCCAGCAGCCCAGACTCGGGGAACGGTCAAGAGACCCAGTACTTC; size: NA; J: TRBJ2-5; D: NA; V: TRBV4-1
CDR3: CASSPSAAGPSNEKLFF; DNA: TGTGCCAGCTCACCTTCCGCCGCAGGGCCTAGTAATGAAAAACTGTTTTTT; size: NA; J: TRBJ1-4; D: NA; V: TRBV18
CDR3: CASSTRGPSYGYTF; DNA: TGTGCCAGCAGCACTCGGGGTCCGTCCTATGGCTACACCTTC; size: NA; J: TRBJ1-2; D: NA; V: TRBV21-1
CDR3: CASSQVDRGRGTEAFF; DNA: TGCGCCAGCAGCCAAGTCGACAGGGGGCGCGGAACTGAAGCTTTCTTT; size: once; J: TRBJ1-1; D: TRBD1; V: TRBV4-1
CDR3: CASSLVGTGNTIYF; DNA: TGTGCCAGCAGCTTGGTAGGGACTGGAAATACCATATATTTT; size: NA; J: TRBJ1-3; D: NA; V: TRBV5-6
CDR3: CASSLPLAGQETQYF; DNA: TGTGCCAGCAGTCTGCCCCTAGCGGGGCAAGAGACCCAGTACTTC; size: NA; J: TRBJ2-5; D: TRBD2; V: TRBV2
CDR3: CASTTVERSGNTIYF; DNA: TGTGCCAGTACCACGGTCGAACGCTCTGGAAACACCATATATTTT; size: NA; J: TRBJ1-3; D: NA; V: TRBV19
CDR3: CASSPPRVATNEKLFF; DNA: TGCGCCAGCAGCCCTCCCAGGGTGGCTACTAATGAAAAACTGTTTTTT; size: NA; J: TRBJ1-4; D: NA; V: TRBV4-1
CDR3: CASSIVQGAGTEAFF; DNA: TGTGCCAGTAGTATCGTGCAGGGGGCAGGTACTGAAGCTTTCTTT; size: once; J: TRBJ1-1; D: TRBD1; V: TRBV19
CDR3: CASSLSGGRTEAFF; DNA: TGTGCCAGCAGCTTATCGGGGGGCCGGACTGAAGCTTTCTTT; size: once; J: TRBJ1-1; D: NA; V: TRBV7-9
CDR3: CASSLAGHRVGELFF; DNA: TGCGCCAGCAGCTTGGCGGGACATCGAGTCGGGGAGCTGTTTTTT; size: NA; J: TRBJ2-2; D: NA; V: TRBV5-1
CDR3: CASSLFPGNSYNEQFF; DNA: TGTGCCAGCAGTTTATTTCCGGGGAACTCCTACAATGAGCAGTTCTTC; size: NA; J: TRBJ2-1; D: NA; V: TRBV27
CDR3: CASSLGGPSVNTQYF; DNA: TGTGCCAGCAGCTTGGGCGGCCCGTCTGTTAATACGCAGTATTTT; size: NA; J: TRBJ2-3; D: NA; V: TRBV5-4
CDR3: CASSQDERQGKLNTEAFF; DNA: TGTGCCAGCAGCCAAGATGAACGGCAGGGGAAATTGAACACTGAAGCTTTCTTT; size: NA; J: TRBJ1-1; D: NA; V: TRBV3-1/TRBV3-2
CDR3: CASSLVAGGLSDEQFF; DNA: TGTGCCAGCAGCTTAGTGGCGGGAGGATTGTCGGATGAGCAGTTCTTC; size: NA; J: TRBJ2-1; D: TRBD2; V: TRBV7-2
CDR3: CASSFLENFANEQFF; DNA: TGTGCCAGCAGTTTCCTCGAGAATTTTGCCAATGAGCAGTTCTTC; size: NA; J: TRBJ2-1; D: NA; V: TRBV27